The 23 T cell receptor beta chains in this list originate from one sample, sequenced in a study of radiation and T cells in renal cell carcinoma (dated by TCRdb to about 2020). This sample's time point label indicates: blood 2 weeks post-SBRT. What the treatment or condition label conveys for this sample: 15 Gy SBRT to primary tumor, nephrectomy 4 weeks later. Library prep was done by the immunoSEQ multiplex PCR assay. TCRdb re-hosts the immuneACCESS table, in-frame sequences only. Its copies lack some clones; in the studies checked, an unresolved V gene accounts for under half of them, and the cause for the rest is not known. The sample table holds roughly 130,000 clones, of which 88% were seen once. Around 6% of the sample comes from the top ten. The sample here was blood, taken from a patient whose treatment included radiotherapy and nephrectomy. These receptors were taken from a woman between 65 and 79 years old with renal cell carcinoma.

The chain joins TRBV9 to TRBJ2-3; 8 positions match TRBD2. This CDR3 spans 14 amino acids. The V gene's germline CDR1 is SGDLS and CDR2 YYNGEE. After removal of 2 bases from V and 4 bases from J, the junction contained 3 bases not matched to a gene. CDR3 residues: CASSVRGGPDTQYF. CDR3 bases: TGTGCCAGCAGCGTTCGGGGGGGGCCAGATACGCAGTATTTT.

The V gene is TRBV7-2, the J gene TRBJ2-7; possible D gene TRBD2, 6 bases. Trimming took 4 bases from V and 0 from J, leaving 16 bases between them. Germline CDR1 is SGHTA and CDR2 is FQGNSA. This CDR3 is built from 16 residues. This CDR3 reads CASSSTFGGVSYEQYF. DNA of the CDR3: TGTGCCAGCAGCTCCACTTTTGGAGGGGTCTCCTACGAGCAGTACTTC.

The rearrangement links TRBV6-5 to TRBJ2-3; D unresolved. The CDR3 spans 11 residues. V was cut by 4 bases and J by 6 bases, with 5 bases left in between. Per the germline V gene, CDR1 is MNHEY and CDR2 is SVGAGI. The CDR3: CASSSADTQYF. Here the CDR3 DNA reads TGTGCCAGCAGTTCCGCGGATACGCAGTATTTT.

The V gene is TRBV7-2, the J gene TRBJ2-5, with TRBD2 identical over 9 bases. The germline CDR1 and CDR2 sequences are SGHTA and FQGNSA. This CDR3 has 15 amino acids. The V gene end was trimmed by 7 bases and the J gene end by 11 bases; junction bases not matched to a gene: 17. This CDR3 is CASTIAGVPAGGQYF. The CDR3 nucleotides read TGTGCCAGCACAATAGCGGGGGTACCCGCTGGGGGACAGTACTTC.

V is TRBV6-5 and J is TRBJ2-1, with TRBD1 matching 9 bases. CDR1 and CDR2 from the germline V gene are MNHEY and SVGAGI. V dropped 0 bases and J dropped 5; count of bases not matched to a gene: 2. The CDR3 length is 15 residues. The CDR3: CASSYSTGGNNEQFF. DNA for the CDR3: TGTGCCAGCAGTTACTCGACAGGGGGTAACAATGAGCAGTTCTTC.

The chain carries TRBV7-2 and TRBJ2-2; 10 bases match TRBD1. Losses at the gene ends were 8 bases for V and 5 bases for J; bases not matched to a gene: 11. CDR1 is SGHTA, CDR2 FQGNSA, per germline. This CDR3 region has 16 residues. The CDR3 spells CASHKWDRGRTGELFF. The CDR3, as DNA: TGTGCCAGCCACAAATGGGACAGGGGTCGGACCGGGGAGCTGTTTTTT.

V usage is TRBV19 and J usage is TRBJ1-6; TRBD1 might be the D (5 bases). Germline V lookup: CDR1 LNHDA, CDR2 SQIVND (reference sequence). The CDR3 extends over 14 amino acids. V was shortened by 3 bases and J by 7 bases, with 10 bases between the two germline ends. CDR3 DNA sequence: TGTGCCAGTAGTATCAAGGGGAACAATTCACCCCTCCACTTT. Amino acids: CASSIKGNNSPLHF.

The chain links TRBV5-1 to TRBJ2-3; possible D gene TRBD1, 6 bases. Germline lookup yields CDR1 SGHRS and CDR2 YFSETQ. CDR3 length: 13 amino acids. Trimming pared 3 bases from V and 1 base from J, leaving 6 bases between. The DNA for the CDR3 is TGCGCCAGCAGCTGGACAGGCACAGATACGCAGTATTTT. It is translated as CASSWTGTDTQYF.

J is TRBJ2-7 and V is TRBV11-3; possibly TRBD1 for D (6 bases). The CDR3 contains 15 residues. The germline V gene encodes CDR1 SGHNT and CDR2 YENEEA. Trimming left V 1 base short and J 1 base short, with 11 bases between. The CDR3 protein is CASSLGAGESYEQYF. Written as DNA, the CDR3 is TGTGCCAGCAGCTTAGGCGCAGGGGAGTCCTACGAGCAGTACTTC. Combining the CDR3 with reference TRBV11-3 and TRBJ2-7 gives the whole variable domain EAGVVQSPRYKIIEKKQPVAFWCNPISGHNTLYWYLQNLGQGPELLIRYENEEAVDDSQLPKDRFSAERLKGVDSTLKIQPAELGDSAVYLCASSLGAGESYEQYFGPGTRLTVT.

The chain has TRBV11-3 and TRBJ2-7; D possibly corresponds to TRBD1 (6 bases). Trimming took 4 bases from V and 2 from J, leaving 12 bases between them. The CDR3 extends over 14 amino acids. Germline V gene data show CDR1 as SGHNT and CDR2 as YENEEA. CDR3 amino acids: CASSSFDRPYEQYF. In DNA form, the CDR3 reads TGTGCCAGCAGCTCCTTTGACAGGCCCTACGAGCAGTACTTC.

This chain connects TRBV11-3 to TRBJ2-1; 7 nucleotides agree with TRBD1. With 3 bases clipped from V and 8 bases from J, the junction kept 10 bases outside the gene matches. The CDR3 loop spans 15 amino acids. Germline CDR1 is SGHNT and CDR2 is YENEEA. The CDR3 is CASSFRTGTVDEQFF. For the CDR3, the DNA is TGTGCCAGCAGCTTCAGGACAGGAACGGTGGATGAGCAGTTCTTC.

V and J are TRBV27 and TRBJ2-1; tentative D call: TRBD2 (7 bases). The CDR3 covers 15 residues. Per germline, CDR1 MNHEY and CDR2 SMNVEV (reference sequence). V was clipped by 2 bases and J by 4 bases, with 12 bases between them. The CDR3 reads CASSLRRGGYNEQFF. The DNA for the CDR3 is TGTGCCAGCAGTTTAAGAAGGGGGGGTTACAATGAGCAGTTCTTC.

V and J are TRBV9 and TRBJ2-7; tentative D call: TRBD1 (7 bases). V lost 0 bases, J lost 2 bases, and 12 bases lay in between. The CDR3 length is 15 residues. CDR1 and CDR2 (germline): SGDLS, YYNGEE. CDR3 DNA sequence: TGTGCCAGCAGCGTAGAGCCAGGGGGGCCCTACGAGCAGTACTTC. Its translation: CASSVEPGGPYEQYF.

This chain links TRBV19 with TRBJ2-7; TRBD1 matches at 7 bases. V shed 5 bases, J shed 7 bases, and the junction held 14 bases outside the gene matches. Germline values: CDR1 LNHDA, CDR2 SQIVND (reference sequence). The CDR3 extends over 15 amino acids. The DNA for the CDR3 is TGTGCCAGTAGTTTACGACAGGGCTACTTGGGGGAGCAGTACTTC. Its translation: CASSLRQGYLGEQYF.

This CDR3 reads CAIRASGNTDTQYF. The CDR3 nucleotides are TGTGCCATCAGGGCTAGCGGGAATACAGATACGCAGTATTTT. The chain joins TRBV10-3 to TRBJ2-3, with 9 bases that match TRBD2. This CDR3 is built from 14 residues. Germline-derived CDR1 and CDR2 are ENHRY and SYGVKD. Germline trimming cut 6 bases from V and 3 bases from J; bases unmatched to any gene: 4.

This sequence joins TRBV25-1 and TRBJ2-5; possibly TRBD1 for D (5 bases). V was cut by 0 bases and J by 2 bases, with 7 bases left in between. The germline gives CDR1 MGHDK, CDR2 SYGVNS. CDR3 length: 14 amino acids. The DNA of the CDR3 is TGTGCCAGCAGTGAATATAGGGGTCAAGAGACCCAGTACTTC. Protein product: CASSEYRGQETQYF.

The CDR3 nucleotides are TGCGCCAGCAGCTTGGGGCCCGGCACAGATACGCAGTATTTT. Its translation is CASSLGPGTDTQYF. The rearrangement links TRBV5-1 to TRBJ2-3; the D is unclear. The V and J ends lost 0 bases and 1 base respectively, with 6 bases between them. Germline lookup yields CDR1 SGHRS and CDR2 YFSETQ. The CDR3 spans 14 residues.

The chain uses TRBV27 and TRBJ2-3; D remains unclear. V lost 0 bases, J lost 2 bases, and 9 bases lay in between. The CDR3 loop spans 15 amino acids. CDR1 is MNHEY, CDR2 SMNVEV, per germline (reference sequence). The CDR3 region has the DNA TGTGCCAGCAGTTTATCGTTCGTGCCCACAGATACGCAGTATTTT. Amino acid sequence: CASSLSFVPTDTQYF.

The chain recombines TRBV19 with TRBJ1-2, with D maybe TRBD1 (6 bases). Trimming cost V 5 bases and J 2 bases, with 15 bases left between them. The CDR3 has 15 amino acids. CDR1 LNHDA and CDR2 SQIVND come from the germline V gene (reference sequence). The CDR3 here is CASSLSLQGNYGYTF. CDR3 nucleotide sequence: TGTGCCAGTAGTCTTTCGCTACAGGGCAACTATGGCTACACCTTC.

The rearrangement links TRBV9 to TRBJ2-7; D could derive from TRBD1 or TRBD2 (5 bases each). V was trimmed by 0 bases and J by 1 base, leaving 8 bases between them. Germline CDR1 and CDR2: SGDLS and YYNGEE. The CDR3 sequence is 14 residues long. CDR3 sequence: CASSVGDGSYEQYF. In DNA, the CDR3 is TGTGCCAGCAGCGTAGGGGACGGTTCCTACGAGCAGTACTTC.

The CDR3: CASRLLAGDYNEQFF. CDR3 coding DNA: TGTGCCAGCAGGCTTCTAGCGGGGGACTACAATGAGCAGTTCTTC. The genes are TRBV6-6 and TRBJ2-1, with 10 positions matching TRBD2. With V trimmed by 6 bases and J by 3 bases, 5 bases remained unmatched. This CDR3 is 15 amino acids long. CDR1 and CDR2 (germline): MNHNY, SVGAGI (reference sequence).

DNA of the CDR3: TGTGCCACCAGCCGCAGGGGGTACAATCAGCCCCAGCATTTT. Translation: CATSRRGYNQPQHF. V gene TRBV15 combines with J gene TRBJ1-5; 7 nucleotides line up with TRBD1. Germline-derived CDR1 and CDR2 are LNHNV and YYDKDF (reference sequence). The length of the CDR3 is 14 residues. V dropped 5 bases and J dropped 3; count of bases not matched to a gene: 4.

This sequence joins TRBV5-4 and TRBJ1-2, with D perhaps TRBD1 (5 bases). This CDR3 contains 12 residues. V was shortened by 4 bases and J by 7 bases, with 11 bases between the two germline ends. CDR1 SGHNT and CDR2 YYREEE come from the germline V gene (reference sequence). CDR3 in DNA: TGTGCCAGCAGCCAGACGGACACTGGCTACACCTTC. It translates to CASSQTDTGYTF.